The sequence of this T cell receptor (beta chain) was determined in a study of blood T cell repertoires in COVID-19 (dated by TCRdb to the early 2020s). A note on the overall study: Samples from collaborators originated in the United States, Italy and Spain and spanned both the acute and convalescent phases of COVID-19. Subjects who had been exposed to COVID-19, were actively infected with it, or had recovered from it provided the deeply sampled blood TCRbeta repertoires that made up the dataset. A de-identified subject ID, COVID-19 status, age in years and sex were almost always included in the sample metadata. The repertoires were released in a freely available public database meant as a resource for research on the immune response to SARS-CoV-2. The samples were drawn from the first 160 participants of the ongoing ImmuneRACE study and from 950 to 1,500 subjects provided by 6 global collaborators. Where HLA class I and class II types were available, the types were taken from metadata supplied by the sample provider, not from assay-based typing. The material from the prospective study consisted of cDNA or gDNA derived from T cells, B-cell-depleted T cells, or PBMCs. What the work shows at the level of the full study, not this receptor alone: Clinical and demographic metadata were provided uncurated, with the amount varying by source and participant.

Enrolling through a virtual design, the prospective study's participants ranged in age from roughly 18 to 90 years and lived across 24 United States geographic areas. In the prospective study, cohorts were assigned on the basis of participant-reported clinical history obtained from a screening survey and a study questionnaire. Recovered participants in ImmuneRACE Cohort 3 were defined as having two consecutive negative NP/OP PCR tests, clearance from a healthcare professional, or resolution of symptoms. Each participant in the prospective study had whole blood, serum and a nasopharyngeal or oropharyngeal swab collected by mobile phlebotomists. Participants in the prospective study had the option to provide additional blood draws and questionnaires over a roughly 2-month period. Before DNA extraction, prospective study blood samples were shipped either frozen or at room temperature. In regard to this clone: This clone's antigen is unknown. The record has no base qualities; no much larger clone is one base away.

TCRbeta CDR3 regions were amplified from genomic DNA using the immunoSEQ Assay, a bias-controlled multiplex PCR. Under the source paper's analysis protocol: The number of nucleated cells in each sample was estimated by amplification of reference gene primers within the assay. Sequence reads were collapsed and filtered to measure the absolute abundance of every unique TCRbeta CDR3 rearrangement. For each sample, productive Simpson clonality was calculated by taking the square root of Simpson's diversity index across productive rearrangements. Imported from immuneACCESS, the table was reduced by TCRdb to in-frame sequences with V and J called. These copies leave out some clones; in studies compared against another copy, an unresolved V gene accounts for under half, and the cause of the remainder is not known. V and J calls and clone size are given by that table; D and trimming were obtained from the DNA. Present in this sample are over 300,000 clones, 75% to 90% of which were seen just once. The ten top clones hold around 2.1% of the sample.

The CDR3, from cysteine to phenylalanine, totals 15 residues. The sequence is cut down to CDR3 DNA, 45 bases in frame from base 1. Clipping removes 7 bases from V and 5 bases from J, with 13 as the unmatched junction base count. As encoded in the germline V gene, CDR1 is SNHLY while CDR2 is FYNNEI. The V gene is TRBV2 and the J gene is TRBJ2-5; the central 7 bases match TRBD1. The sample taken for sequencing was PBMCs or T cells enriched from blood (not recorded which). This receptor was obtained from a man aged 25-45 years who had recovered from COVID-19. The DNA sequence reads TGTGCCAGCATGGTCCAACAGGGGATTAGGGAGACCCAGTACTTC. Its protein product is CASMVQQGIRETQYF. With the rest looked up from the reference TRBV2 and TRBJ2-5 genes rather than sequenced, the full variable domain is EPEVTQTPSHQVTQMGQEVILRCVPISNHLYFYWYRQILGQKVEFLVSFYNNEISEKSEIFDDQFSVERPDGSNFTLKIRSTKLEDSAMYFCASMVQQGIRETQYFGPGTRLLVL.